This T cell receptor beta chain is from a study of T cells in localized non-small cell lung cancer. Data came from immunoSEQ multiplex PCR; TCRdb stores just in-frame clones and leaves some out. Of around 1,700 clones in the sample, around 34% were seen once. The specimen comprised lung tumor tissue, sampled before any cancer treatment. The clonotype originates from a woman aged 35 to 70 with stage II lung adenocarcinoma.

CDR3 amino acids: CASSELAGGPHEQFF. The CDR3 DNA reads as TGTGCCAGCAGTGAGCTAGCGGGGGGGCCCCATGAGCAGTTCTTC. The chain has TRBV6-8 and TRBJ2-1, with 12 positions matching TRBD2. This CDR3 has 15 amino acids. The germline V gene has CDR1 MNHGY and CDR2 SAAAGT. J was trimmed by 8 bases and V by 5 bases; bases with no gene match: 7.